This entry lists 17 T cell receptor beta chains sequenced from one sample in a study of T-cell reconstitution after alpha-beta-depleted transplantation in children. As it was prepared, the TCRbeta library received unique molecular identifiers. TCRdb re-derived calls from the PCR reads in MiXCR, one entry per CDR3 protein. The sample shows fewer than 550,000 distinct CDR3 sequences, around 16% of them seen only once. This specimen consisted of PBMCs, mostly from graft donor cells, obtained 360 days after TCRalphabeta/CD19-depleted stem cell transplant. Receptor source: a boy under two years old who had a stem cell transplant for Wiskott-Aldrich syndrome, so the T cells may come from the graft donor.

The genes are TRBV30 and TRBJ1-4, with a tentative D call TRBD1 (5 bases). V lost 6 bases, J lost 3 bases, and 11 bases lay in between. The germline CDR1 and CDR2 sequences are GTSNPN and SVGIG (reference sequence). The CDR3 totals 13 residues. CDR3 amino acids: CACSRGPNEKLFF. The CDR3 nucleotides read TGTGCCTGTTCGAGGGGACCTAATGAAAAACTGTTTTTT.

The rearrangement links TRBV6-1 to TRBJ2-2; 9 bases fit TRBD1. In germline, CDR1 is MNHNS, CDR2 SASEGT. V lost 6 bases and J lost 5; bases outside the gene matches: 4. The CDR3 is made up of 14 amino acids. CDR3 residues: CASRTGTGTGELFF. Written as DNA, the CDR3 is TGTGCCAGCAGAACCGGGACAGGGACCGGGGAGCTGTTTTTT.

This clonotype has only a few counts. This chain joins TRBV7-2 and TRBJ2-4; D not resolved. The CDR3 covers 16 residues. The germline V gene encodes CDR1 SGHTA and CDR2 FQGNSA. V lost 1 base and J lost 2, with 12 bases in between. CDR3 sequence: CASSLVRLGTKNIQYF. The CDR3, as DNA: TGTGCCAGCAGCTTAGTGCGACTGGGAACCAAAAACATTCAGTACTTC.

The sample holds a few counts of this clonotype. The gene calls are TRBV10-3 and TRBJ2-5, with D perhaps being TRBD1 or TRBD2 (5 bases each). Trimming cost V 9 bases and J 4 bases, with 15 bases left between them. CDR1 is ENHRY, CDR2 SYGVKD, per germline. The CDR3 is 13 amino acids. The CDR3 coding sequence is TGTGCCATTCACTCAGGGAGAGGAGAGACCCAGTACTTC. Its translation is CAIHSGRGETQYF.

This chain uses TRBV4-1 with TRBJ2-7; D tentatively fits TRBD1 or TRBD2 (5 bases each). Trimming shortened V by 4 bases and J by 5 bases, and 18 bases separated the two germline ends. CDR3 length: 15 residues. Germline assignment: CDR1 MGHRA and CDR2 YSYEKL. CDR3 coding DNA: TGCGCCAGCAGCCCAGGGCGGGTTCCACGGCACGAGCAGTACTTC. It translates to CASSPGRVPRHEQYF.

The DNA for the CDR3 is TGTGCCAGTAGTGGTCGATACAGGAACAATGAGCAGTTCTTC. Its protein product is CASSGRYRNNEQFF. The chain uses TRBV19 and TRBJ2-1; D is possibly TRBD1 (5 bases). The germline gives CDR1 LNHDA, CDR2 SQIVND (reference sequence). The V and J ends lost 5 bases and 5 bases respectively, with 13 bases between them. There are 14 residues in the CDR3.

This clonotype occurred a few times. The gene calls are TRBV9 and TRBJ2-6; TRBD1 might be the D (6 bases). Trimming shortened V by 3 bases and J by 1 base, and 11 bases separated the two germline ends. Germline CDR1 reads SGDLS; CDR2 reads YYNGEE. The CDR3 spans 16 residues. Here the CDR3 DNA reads TGTGCCAGCAGCGCTACAGGGAAGTCTGGGGCCAACGTCCTGACTTTC. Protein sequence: CASSATGKSGANVLTF.

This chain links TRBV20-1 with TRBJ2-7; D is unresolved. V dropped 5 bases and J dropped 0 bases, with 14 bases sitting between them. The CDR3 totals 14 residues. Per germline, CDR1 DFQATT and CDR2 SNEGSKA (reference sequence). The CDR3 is CSAEIARHSYEQYF. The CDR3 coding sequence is TGCAGTGCTGAAATAGCCCGACACTCCTACGAGCAGTACTTC.

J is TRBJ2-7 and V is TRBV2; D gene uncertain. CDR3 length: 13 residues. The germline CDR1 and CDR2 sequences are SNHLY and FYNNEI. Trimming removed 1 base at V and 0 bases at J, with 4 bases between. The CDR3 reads CASSEGISYEQYF. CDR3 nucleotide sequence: TGTGCCAGCAGTGAAGGGATCTCCTACGAGCAGTACTTC.

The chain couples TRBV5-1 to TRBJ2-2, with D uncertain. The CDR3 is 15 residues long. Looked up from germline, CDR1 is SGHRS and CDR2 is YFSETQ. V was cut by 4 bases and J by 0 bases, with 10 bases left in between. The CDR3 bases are TGCGCCAGCAGCCCATGGGGTGCGAACACCGGGGAGCTGTTTTTT. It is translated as CASSPWGANTGELFF.

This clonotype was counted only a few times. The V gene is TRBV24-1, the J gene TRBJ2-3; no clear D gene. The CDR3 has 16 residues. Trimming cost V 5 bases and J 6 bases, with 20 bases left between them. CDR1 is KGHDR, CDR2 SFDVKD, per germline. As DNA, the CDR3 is TGTGCCACCAGTGCGTCAGTAGGAGCCTATCTGGATACGCAGTATTTT. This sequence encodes CATSASVGAYLDTQYF.

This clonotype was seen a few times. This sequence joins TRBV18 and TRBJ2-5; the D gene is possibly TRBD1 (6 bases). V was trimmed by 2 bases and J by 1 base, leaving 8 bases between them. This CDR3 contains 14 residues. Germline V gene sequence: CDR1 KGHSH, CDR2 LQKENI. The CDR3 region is CASSPATGQETQYF. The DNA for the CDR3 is TGTGCCAGCTCACCAGCGACAGGCCAAGAGACCCAGTACTTC.

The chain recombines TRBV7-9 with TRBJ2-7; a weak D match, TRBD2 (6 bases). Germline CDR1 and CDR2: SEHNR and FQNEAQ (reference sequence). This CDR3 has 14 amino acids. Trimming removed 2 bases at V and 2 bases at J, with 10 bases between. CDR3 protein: CASSLTGDPYEQYF. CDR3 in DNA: TGTGCCAGCAGCTTAACGGGGGATCCCTACGAGCAGTACTTC.

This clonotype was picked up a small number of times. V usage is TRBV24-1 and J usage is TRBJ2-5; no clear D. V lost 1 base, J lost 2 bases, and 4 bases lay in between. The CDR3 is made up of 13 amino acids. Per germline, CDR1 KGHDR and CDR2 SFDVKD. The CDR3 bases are TGTGCCACCAGTGATTTTTTGCAAGAGACCCAGTACTTC. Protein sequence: CATSDFLQETQYF.

The DNA for the CDR3 is TGTGCTAGTGGTTTTCGATCCGGGGAGCTGTTTTTT. Residues: CASGFRSGELFF. This chain links TRBV12-5 with TRBJ2-2; D is unresolved. V was pared by 3 bases and J by 6 bases, with 5 bases between. CDR1 and CDR2 (germline): LGHNT, FRNRAP. This CDR3 contains 12 residues. The full variable domain, in which reference TRBV12-5 and TRBJ2-2 provide the parts outside the CDR3, is DARVTQTPRHKVTEMGQEVTMRCQPILGHNTVFWYRQTMMQGLELLAYFRNRAPLDDSGMPKDRFSAEMPDATLATLKIQPSEPRDSAVYFCASGFRSGELFFGEGSRLTVL.

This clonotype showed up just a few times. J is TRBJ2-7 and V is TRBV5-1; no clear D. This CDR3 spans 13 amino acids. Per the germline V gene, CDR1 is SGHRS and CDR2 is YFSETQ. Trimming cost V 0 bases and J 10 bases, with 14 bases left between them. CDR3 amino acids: CASSLEPIGLQYF. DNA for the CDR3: TGCGCCAGCAGCTTGGAGCCCATTGGATTACAGTACTTC.

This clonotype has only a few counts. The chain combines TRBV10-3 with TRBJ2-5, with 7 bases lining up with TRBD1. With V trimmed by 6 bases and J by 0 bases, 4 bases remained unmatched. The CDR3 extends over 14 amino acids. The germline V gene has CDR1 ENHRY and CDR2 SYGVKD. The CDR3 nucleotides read TGTGCCATCAGCCTGGACAGGTACCAAGAGACCCAGTACTTC. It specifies CAISLDRYQETQYF.